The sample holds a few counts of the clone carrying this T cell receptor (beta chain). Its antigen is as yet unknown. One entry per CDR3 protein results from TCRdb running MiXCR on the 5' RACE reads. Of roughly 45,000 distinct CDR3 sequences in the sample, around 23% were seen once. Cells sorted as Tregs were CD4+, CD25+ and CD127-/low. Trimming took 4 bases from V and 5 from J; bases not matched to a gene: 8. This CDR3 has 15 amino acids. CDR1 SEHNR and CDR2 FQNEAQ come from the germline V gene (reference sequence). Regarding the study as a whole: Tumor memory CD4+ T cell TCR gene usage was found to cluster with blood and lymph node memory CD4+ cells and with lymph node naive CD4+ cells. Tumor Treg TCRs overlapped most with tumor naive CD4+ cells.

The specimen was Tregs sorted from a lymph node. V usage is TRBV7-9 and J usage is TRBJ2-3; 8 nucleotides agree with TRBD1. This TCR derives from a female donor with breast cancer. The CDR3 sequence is CASSSRDRLKDTQYF. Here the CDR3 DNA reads TGTGCCAGCAGCTCCCGGGACAGGTTGAAAGATACGCAGTATTTT.